This T cell receptor beta chain was identified during a study of T-cell memory formation after mild COVID-19. Whole-study results and caveats: Several responding clones turned up in pre-infection memory, indicating that cross-reactive memory may have taken part. For contracting clones, CD4+ ones sat mainly in CM and EM, CD8+ in EMRA. Balance between CD4 and CD8 was seen in clones contracting day 15 to 85, and a CD4+ lean was seen in later expanders.

V was pared by 6 bases and J by 3 bases, with 7 bases between. The CDR3 spans 12 residues. TCRdb analysed the 5' RACE reads with MiXCR anew, one entry per CDR3 protein. The sample has some 300,000 distinct CDR3 sequences, more than 20% seen once. This clonotype was seen ten or more times. Antigen specificity is unknown. The rearrangement uses TRBV12-3 or TRBV12-4 and TRBJ2-3; no clear D gene. The sequence was obtained from a man aged 18 to 35 who had mild COVID-19 (a few samples of this study predate the infection). Cell type and time point are not known. Sequences were obtained from PBMCs or a T cell subset sorted from them (not recorded which). DNA of the CDR3: TGTGCCAGCAGCCTAATGACAGATACGCAGTATTTT. This sequence encodes CASSLMTDTQYF.